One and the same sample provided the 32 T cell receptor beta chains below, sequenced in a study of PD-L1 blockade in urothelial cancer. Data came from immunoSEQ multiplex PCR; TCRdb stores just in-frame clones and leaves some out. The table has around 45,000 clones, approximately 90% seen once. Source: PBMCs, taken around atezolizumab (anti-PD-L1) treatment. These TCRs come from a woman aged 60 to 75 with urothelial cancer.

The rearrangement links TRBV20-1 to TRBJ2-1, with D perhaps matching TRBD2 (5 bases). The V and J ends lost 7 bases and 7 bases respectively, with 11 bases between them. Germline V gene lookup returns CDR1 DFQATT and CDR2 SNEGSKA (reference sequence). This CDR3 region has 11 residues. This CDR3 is CSVDRENEQFF. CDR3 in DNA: TGCAGTGTGGATCGGGAAAATGAGCAGTTCTTC.

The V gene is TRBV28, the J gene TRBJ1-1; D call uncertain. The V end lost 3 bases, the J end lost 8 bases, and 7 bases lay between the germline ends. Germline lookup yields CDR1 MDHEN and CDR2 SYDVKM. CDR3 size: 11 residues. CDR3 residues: CASSFGREAFF. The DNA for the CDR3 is TGTGCCAGCAGTTTTGGGAGGGAAGCTTTCTTT.

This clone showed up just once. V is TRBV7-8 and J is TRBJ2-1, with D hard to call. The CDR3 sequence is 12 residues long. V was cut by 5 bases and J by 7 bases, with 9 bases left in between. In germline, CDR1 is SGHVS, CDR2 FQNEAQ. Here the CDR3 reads CASSGPRNEQFF. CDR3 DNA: TGTGCCAGCAGCGGTCCTAGGAATGAGCAGTTCTTC. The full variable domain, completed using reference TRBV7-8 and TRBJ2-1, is GAGVSQSPRYKVAKRGQDVALRCDPISGHVSLFWYQQALGQGPEFLTYFQNEAQLDKSGLPSDRFFAERPEGSVSTLKIQRTQQEDSAVYLCASSGPRNEQFFGPGTRLTVL.

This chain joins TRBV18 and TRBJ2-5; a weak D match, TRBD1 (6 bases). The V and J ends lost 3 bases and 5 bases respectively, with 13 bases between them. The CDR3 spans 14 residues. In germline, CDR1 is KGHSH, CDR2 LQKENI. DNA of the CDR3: TGTGCCAGCTCACCCCTTGGACAGTGGGAGACCCAGTACTTC. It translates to CASSPLGQWETQYF.

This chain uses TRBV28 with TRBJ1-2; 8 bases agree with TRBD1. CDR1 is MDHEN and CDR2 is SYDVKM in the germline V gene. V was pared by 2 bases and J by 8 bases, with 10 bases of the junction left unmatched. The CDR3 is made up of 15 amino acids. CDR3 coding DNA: TGTGCCAGCAGTTTAGTTGTGCAGGGGGCACGGGGCTACACCTTC. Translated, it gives CASSLVVQGARGYTF.

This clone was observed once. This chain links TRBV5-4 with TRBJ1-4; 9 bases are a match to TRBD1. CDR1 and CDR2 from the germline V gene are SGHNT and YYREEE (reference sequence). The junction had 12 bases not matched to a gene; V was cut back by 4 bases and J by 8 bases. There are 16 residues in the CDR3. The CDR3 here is CASSIRTGGVKEKLFF. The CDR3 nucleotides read TGTGCCAGCAGCATACGTACAGGGGGCGTAAAGGAAAAACTGTTTTTT.

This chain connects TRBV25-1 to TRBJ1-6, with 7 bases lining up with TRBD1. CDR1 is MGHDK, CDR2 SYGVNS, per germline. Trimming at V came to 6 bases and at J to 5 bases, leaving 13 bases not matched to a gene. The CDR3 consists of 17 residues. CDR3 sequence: CASSQRPGQPNNSPLHF. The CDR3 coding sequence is TGTGCCAGCAGCCAGCGACCGGGACAGCCTAATAATTCACCCCTCCACTTT.

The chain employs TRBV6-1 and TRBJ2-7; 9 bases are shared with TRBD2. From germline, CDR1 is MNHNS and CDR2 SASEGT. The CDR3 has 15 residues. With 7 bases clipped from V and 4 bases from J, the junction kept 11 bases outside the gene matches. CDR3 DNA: TGTGCCAGCACCGGCCCCTCTAGCGGGGCTTACGAGCAGTACTTC. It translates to CASTGPSSGAYEQYF.

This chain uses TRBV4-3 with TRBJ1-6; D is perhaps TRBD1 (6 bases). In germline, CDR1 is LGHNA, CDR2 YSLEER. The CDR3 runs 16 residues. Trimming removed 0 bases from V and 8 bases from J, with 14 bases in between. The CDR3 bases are TGCGCCAGCAGCCAAGAGAATTGGACAGACTATTCACCCCTCCACTTT. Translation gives CASSQENWTDYSPLHF.

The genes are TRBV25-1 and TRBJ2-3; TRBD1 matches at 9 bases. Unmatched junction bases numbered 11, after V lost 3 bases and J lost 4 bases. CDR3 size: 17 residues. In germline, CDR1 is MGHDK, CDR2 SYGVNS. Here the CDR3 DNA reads TGTGCCAGCAGTGATACGGCCGGACAGGGGTCGCCAGATACGCAGTATTTT. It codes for CASSDTAGQGSPDTQYF.

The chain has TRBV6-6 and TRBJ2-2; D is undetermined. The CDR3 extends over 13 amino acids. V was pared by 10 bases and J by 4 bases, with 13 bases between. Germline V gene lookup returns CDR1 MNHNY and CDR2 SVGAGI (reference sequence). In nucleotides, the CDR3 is TGTGCCACCTACGGGTTATCCACCGGGGAGCTGTTTTTT. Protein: CATYGLSTGELFF.

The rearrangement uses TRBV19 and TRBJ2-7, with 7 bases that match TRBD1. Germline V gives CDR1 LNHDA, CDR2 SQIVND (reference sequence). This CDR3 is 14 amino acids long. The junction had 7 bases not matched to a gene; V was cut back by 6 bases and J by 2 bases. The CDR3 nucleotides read TGTGCCAGTAGCGACGGTACAGGGGCCTACGAGCAGTACTTC. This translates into CASSDGTGAYEQYF.

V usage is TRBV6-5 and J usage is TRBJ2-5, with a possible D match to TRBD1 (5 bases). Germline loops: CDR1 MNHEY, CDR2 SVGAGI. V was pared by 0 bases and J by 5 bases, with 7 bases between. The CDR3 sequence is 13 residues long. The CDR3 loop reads CASSYSDMETQYF. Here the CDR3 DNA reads TGTGCCAGCAGTTACTCGGACATGGAGACCCAGTACTTC.

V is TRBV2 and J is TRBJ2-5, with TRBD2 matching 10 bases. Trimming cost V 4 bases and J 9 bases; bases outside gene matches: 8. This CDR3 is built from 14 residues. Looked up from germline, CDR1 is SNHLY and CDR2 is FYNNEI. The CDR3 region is CASSATSGPGPQYF. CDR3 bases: TGTGCCAGCAGTGCGACTAGCGGGCCGGGGCCCCAGTACTTC.

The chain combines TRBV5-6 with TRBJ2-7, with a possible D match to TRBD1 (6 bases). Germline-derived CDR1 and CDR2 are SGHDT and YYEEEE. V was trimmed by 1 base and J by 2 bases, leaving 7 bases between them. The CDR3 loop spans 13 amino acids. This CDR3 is CASSLTGTYEQYF. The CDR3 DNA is TGTGCCAGCAGCTTGACAGGGACCTACGAGCAGTACTTC.

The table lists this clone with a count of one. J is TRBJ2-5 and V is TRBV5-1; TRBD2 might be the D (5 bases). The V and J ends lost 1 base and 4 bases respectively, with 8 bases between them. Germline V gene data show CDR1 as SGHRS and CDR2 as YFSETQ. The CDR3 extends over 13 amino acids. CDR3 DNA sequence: TGCGCCAGCAGCTTGACGGGGATAGAGACCCAGTACTTC. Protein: CASSLTGIETQYF.

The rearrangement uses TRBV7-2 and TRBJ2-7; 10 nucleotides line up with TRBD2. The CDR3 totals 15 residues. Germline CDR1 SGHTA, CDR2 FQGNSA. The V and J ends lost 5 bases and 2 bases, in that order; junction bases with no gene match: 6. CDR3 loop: CASSPGLAAPYEQYF. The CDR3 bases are TGTGCCAGCAGCCCCGGACTAGCGGCCCCCTACGAGCAGTACTTC.

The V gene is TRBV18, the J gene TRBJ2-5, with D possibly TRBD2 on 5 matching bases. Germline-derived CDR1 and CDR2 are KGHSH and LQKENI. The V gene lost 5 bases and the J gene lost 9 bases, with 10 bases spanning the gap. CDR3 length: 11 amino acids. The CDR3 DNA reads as TGTGCCAGCTCAGCAAAGGAGGCCCAGTACTTC. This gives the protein CASSAKEAQYF. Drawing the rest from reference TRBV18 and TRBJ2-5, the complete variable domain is NAGVMQNPRHLVRRRGQEARLRCSPMKGHSHVYWYRQLPEEGLKFMVYLQKENIIDESGMPKERFSAEFPKEGPSILRIQQVVRGDSAAYFCASSAKEAQYFGPGTRLLVL.

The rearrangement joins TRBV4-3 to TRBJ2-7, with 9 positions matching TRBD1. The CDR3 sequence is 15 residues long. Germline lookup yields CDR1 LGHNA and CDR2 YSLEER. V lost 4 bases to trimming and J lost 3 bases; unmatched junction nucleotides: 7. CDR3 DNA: TGCGCCAGCAGCCCTGGGACAGGGCCAGTCTACGAGCAGTACTTC. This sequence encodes CASSPGTGPVYEQYF.

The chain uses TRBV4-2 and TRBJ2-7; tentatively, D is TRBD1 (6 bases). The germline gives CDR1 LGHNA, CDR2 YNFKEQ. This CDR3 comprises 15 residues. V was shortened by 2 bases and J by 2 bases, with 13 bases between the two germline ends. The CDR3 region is CASSQLDSLTYEQYF. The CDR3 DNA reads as TGTGCCAGCAGCCAACTGGACAGCCTCACCTACGAGCAGTACTTC.

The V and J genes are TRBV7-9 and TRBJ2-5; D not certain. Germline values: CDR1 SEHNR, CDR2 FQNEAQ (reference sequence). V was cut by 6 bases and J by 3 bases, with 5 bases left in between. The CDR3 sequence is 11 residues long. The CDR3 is CASRAEETQYF. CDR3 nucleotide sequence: TGTGCCAGCAGGGCGGAAGAGACCCAGTACTTC.

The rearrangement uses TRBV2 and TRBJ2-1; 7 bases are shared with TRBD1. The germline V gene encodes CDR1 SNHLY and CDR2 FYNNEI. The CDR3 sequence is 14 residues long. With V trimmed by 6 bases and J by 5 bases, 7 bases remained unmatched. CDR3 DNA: TGTGCCAGCAGCACGGGACAGAAGGACAATGAGCAGTTCTTC. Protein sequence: CASSTGQKDNEQFF. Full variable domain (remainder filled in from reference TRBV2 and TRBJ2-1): EPEVTQTPSHQVTQMGQEVILRCVPISNHLYFYWYRQILGQKVEFLVSFYNNEISEKSEIFDDQFSVERPDGSNFTLKIRSTKLEDSAMYFCASSTGQKDNEQFFGPGTRLTVL.

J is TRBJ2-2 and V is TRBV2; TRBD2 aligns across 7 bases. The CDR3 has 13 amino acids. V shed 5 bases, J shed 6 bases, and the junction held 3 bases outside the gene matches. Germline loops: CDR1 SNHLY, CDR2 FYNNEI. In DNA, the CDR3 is TGTGCCAGCAGTCCTAGCGGATCCGGGGAGCTGTTTTTT. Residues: CASSPSGSGELFF.

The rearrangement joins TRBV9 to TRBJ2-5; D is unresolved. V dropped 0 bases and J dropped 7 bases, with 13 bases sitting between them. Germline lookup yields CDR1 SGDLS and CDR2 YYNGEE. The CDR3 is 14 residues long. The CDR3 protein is CASSVGAQVVTQYF. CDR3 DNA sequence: TGTGCCAGCAGCGTAGGAGCCCAGGTGGTGACCCAGTACTTC.

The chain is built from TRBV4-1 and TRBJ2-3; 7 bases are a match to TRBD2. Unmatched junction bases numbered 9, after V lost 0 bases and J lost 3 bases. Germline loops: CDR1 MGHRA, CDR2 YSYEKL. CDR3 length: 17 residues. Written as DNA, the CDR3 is TGCGCCAGCAGCCAAGAAGGAGGCCTAGCGGCAACAGATACGCAGTATTTT. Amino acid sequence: CASSQEGGLAATDTQYF.

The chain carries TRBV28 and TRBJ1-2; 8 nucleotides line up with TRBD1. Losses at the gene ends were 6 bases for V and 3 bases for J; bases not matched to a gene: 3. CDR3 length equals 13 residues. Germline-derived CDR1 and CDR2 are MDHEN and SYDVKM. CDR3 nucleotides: TGTGCCAGCAGACTGACAGGGGACTATGGCTACACCTTC. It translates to CASRLTGDYGYTF.

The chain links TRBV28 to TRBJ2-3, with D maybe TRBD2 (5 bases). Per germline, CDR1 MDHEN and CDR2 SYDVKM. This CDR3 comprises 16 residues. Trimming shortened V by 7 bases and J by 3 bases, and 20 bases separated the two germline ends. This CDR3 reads CASNPEVGVGTDTQYF. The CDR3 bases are TGTGCCAGCAACCCCGAGGTGGGAGTAGGGACAGATACGCAGTATTTT.

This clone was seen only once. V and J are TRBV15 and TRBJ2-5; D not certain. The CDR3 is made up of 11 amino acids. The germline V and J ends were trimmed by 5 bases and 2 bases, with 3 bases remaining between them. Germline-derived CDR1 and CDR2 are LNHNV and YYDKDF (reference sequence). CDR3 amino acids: CATSHQETQYF. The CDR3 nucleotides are TGTGCCACCAGCCATCAAGAGACCCAGTACTTC.

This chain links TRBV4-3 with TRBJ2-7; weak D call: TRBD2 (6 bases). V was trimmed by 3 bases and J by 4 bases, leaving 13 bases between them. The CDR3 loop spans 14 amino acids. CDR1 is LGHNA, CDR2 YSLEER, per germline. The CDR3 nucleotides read TGCGCCAGCAGCCAGGAAATCGGGACTTACGAGCAGTACTTC. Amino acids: CASSQEIGTYEQYF.

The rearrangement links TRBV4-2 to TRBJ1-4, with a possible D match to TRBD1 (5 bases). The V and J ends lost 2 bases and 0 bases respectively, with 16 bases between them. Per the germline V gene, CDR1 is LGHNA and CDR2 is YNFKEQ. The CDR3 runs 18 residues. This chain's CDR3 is CASSQWGRGRSTNEKLFF. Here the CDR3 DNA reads TGTGCCAGCAGCCAATGGGGGAGGGGCAGATCAACTAATGAAAAACTGTTTTTT.

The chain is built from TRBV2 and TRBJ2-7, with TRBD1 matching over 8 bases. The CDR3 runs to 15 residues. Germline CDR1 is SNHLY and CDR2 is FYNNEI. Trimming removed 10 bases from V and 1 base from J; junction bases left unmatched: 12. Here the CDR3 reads CATLTGTGLSYEQYF. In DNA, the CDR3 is TGTGCCACCCTAACCGGGACAGGACTTTCCTACGAGCAGTACTTC.

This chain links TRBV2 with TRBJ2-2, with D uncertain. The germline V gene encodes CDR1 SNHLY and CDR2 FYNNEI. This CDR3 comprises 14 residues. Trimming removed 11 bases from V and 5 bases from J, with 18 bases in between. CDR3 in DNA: TGTGCCGGATCCGGCTCCCCGGGTACCGGGGAGCTGTTTTTT. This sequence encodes CAGSGSPGTGELFF.